Listed here are 8 T cell receptor beta chains from one sample, sequenced in a study of cytomegalovirus exposure and HLA in healthy donors. Primers for the PCR totalled 60 Vbeta and 13 Jbeta. Using immunoSEQ multiplex PCR, the repertoire was profiled, and TCRdb retains in-frame clones only, with some absent. This table has about 130,000 clones, around two thirds appearing once. Sample: PBMCs. The receptors were gathered from a woman in her sixties or seventies in good health and CMV-seropositive.

Here the CDR3 reads CASSQTSGRLYEQYF. The CDR3 DNA sequence: TGCGCCAGCAGCCAGACTAGCGGGAGACTCTACGAGCAGTACTTC. The chain couples TRBV5-1 to TRBJ2-7, with 12 bases aligning to TRBD2. Germline values: CDR1 SGHRS, CDR2 YFSETQ. J gave up 3 bases and V 4 bases, and 5 bases lay outside the gene matches. This CDR3 contains 15 residues.

The chain links TRBV6-5 to TRBJ1-2; 8 bases map to TRBD1. This CDR3 comprises 14 residues. CDR1 is MNHEY and CDR2 is SVGAGI in the germline V gene. The ends lost 6 bases at V and 8 bases at J; junction bases unmatched: 11. The CDR3 DNA sequence: TGTGCCAGCAGCCAAACCCAGGGGGCAGGAGGCTACACCTTC. Translating it yields CASSQTQGAGGYTF.

Concerning this clone: The sample contains more than one DNA sequence encoding this CDR3. The CDR3 sequence: CASSRGQENTEAFF. In DNA form, the CDR3 reads TGCGCCAGCAGCAGGGGACAGGAGAACACTGAAGCTTTCTTT. This chain uses TRBV5-1 with TRBJ1-1, with 8 nucleotides matching TRBD1. The CDR3 is made up of 14 amino acids. J lost 1 base, V lost 4 bases, and 3 bases had no gene match. CDR1 and CDR2 from the germline V gene are SGHRS and YFSETQ.

V usage is TRBV14 and J usage is TRBJ2-2, with D perhaps matching TRBD2 (5 bases). Germline V CDR1 and CDR2: SGHDN, FVKESK. V was cut by 0 bases and J by 5 bases, with 7 bases left in between. CDR3 length: 14 residues. CDR3 sequence reads: CASSQDRGTGELFF. The CDR3 coding sequence is TGTGCCAGCAGCCAAGATCGGGGTACCGGGGAGCTGTTTTTT. The full variable domain, completed using reference TRBV14 and TRBJ2-2, is EAGVTQFPSHSVIEKGQTVTLRCDPISGHDNLYWYRRVMGKEIKFLLHFVKESKQDESGMPNNRFLAERTGGTYSTLKVQPAELEDSGVYFCASSQDRGTGELFFGEGSRLTVL.

The chain employs TRBV28 and TRBJ1-2; TRBD1 is a possible D gene (6 bases). The CDR3 extends over 18 amino acids. Per the germline V gene, CDR1 is MDHEN and CDR2 is SYDVKM. V lost 3 bases and J 5 bases, leaving 25 bases between the germline ends. CDR3 protein: CASSLFQNLRGIAYGYTF. The CDR3 nucleotides are TGTGCCAGCAGTTTGTTCCAGAATCTCAGGGGAATAGCATATGGCTACACCTTC.

The chain is built from TRBV10-3 and TRBJ1-1; possibly TRBD1 for D (5 bases). Trimming removed 8 bases from V and 4 bases from J, with 8 bases in between. The CDR3 is made up of 11 amino acids. CDR1 ENHRY and CDR2 SYGVKD come from the germline V gene. The CDR3 reads CAIGRGTEAFF. CDR3 coding DNA: TGTGCCATCGGTAGGGGCACTGAAGCTTTCTTT.

The chain combines TRBV6-1 with TRBJ1-2, with D possibly matching TRBD1 (6 bases). V shed 6 bases and J shed 6 bases, with 14 bases lying between them. The germline V gene encodes CDR1 MNHNS and CDR2 SASEGT. The CDR3 runs 13 residues. The CDR3 is CASRNRDVHGYTF. The DNA for the CDR3 is TGTGCCAGCAGAAACAGGGATGTTCATGGCTACACCTTC.

The rearrangement uses TRBV5-5 and TRBJ2-7; D perhaps matches TRBD2 (5 bases). There are 14 residues in the CDR3. Trimming shortened V by 1 base and J by 5 bases, and 13 bases separated the two germline ends. The germline V gene encodes CDR1 SGHKS and CDR2 YYEKEE (reference sequence). The DNA of the CDR3 is TGTGCCAGCAGCTTGAGGACCGGGCGGGACGAGCAGTACTTC. It encodes CASSLRTGRDEQYF.